The 5 T cell receptor beta chains reported below all come from one sample, sequenced in a study of shared clonotypes between healthy human individuals. This table comes from immunoSEQ multiplex PCR, and its TCRdb copy is limited to in-frame clones, with some not included. The sample shows millions of clones, 85% to 95% of them seen only once. What was sequenced was naive CD4+ T cells sorted from blood. Documented subset: CD45RA+ positively selected. The receptors come from a man aged 18 to 29 in good health.

About this clone itself: The sample contains more than one DNA sequence encoding this CDR3. This chain uses TRBV18 with TRBJ1-1; 7 bases line up with TRBD1. Germline V gene sequence: CDR1 KGHSH, CDR2 LQKENI. The CDR3 covers 14 residues. Trimming removed 1 base from V and 4 bases from J; junction bases left unmatched: 3. The CDR3 region has the DNA TGTGCCAGCTCACCACAGGGGGCAGGCACTGAAGCTTTCTTT. It is translated as CASSPQGAGTEAFF.

Concerning this clone: This sample includes further DNA sequences coding for the same CDR3. The V and J genes are TRBV10-3 and TRBJ1-2; D is unresolved. V was shortened by 3 bases and J by 3 bases, with 8 bases between the two germline ends. Germline V gene lookup returns CDR1 ENHRY and CDR2 SYGVKD. CDR3 length: 13 residues. The CDR3 protein is CAISDGGDYGYTF. CDR3 nucleotides: TGTGCCATCAGTGACGGAGGCGACTATGGCTACACCTTC.

This clone appeared a single time. V usage is TRBV5-6 and J usage is TRBJ2-3, with D possibly being TRBD2 (5 bases). Per germline, CDR1 SGHDT and CDR2 YYEEEE. CDR3 length equals 16 residues. The germline V and J ends were trimmed by 1 base and 0 bases, with 12 bases remaining between them. The CDR3 loop reads CASSLSSSGSTDTQYF. The CDR3 nucleotides read TGTGCCAGCAGCTTGTCGAGCTCGGGGAGCACAGATACGCAGTATTTT.

This chain uses TRBV6-5 with TRBJ1-2, with D possibly matching TRBD1 (5 bases). Trimming left V 4 bases short and J 3 bases short, with 15 bases between. The CDR3 has 15 residues. Germline CDR1 reads MNHEY; CDR2 reads SVGAGI. The CDR3 nucleotides are TGTGCCAGCAGTTTACTCCGGGACCGAGACTATGGCTACACCTTC. Residues: CASSLLRDRDYGYTF.

The J gene is TRBJ2-1, the V gene TRBV5-1; D gene unclear. This CDR3 region has 15 residues. V was shortened by 0 bases and J by 1 base, with 8 bases between the two germline ends. The germline V gene has CDR1 SGHRS and CDR2 YFSETQ. CDR3 residues: CASSLATHSYNEQFF. The CDR3 bases are TGCGCCAGCAGCTTGGCGACGCATTCCTACAATGAGCAGTTCTTC. Full variable domain (missing parts from reference TRBV5-1 and TRBJ2-1): KAGVTQTPRYLIKTRGQQVTLSCSPISGHRSVSWYQQTPGQGLQFLFEYFSETQRNKGNFPGRFSGRQFSNSRSEMNVSTLELGDSALYLCASSLATHSYNEQFFGPGTRLTVL.